The present T cell receptor (beta chain) was sequenced within a study of shared clonotypes between healthy human individuals. Turning to the study itself: Per donor, three plates held CD4 naive cells, three held CD4 memory, two held CD8 naive and one held CD8 memory.

Sequencing used immunoSEQ multiplex PCR; TCRdb keeps in-frame clones, though not all of them. In the table there are some 2,100,000 clones, 90% to 95% of which are singletons. Trimming at V came to 6 bases and at J to 3 bases, leaving 7 bases not matched to a gene. CDR1 is SQVTM, CDR2 ANQGSEA, per germline. The CDR3 has 14 residues. Naivety among CD8 cells was defined by CD45RO negativity and positive CCR7 selection, thereby excluding terminally differentiated effector memory CD45RA+ cells. The sequence came from a man aged 18 to 30 in good health. Some clones in this sample may be carry-over from other donors' samples. What was sequenced was naive CD8+ T cells from PBMCs. The rearrangement uses TRBV29-1 and TRBJ1-5; 8 bases align to TRBD1. CDR3 coding DNA: TGCAGCGTGCCATCGGACAGGGCCAATCAGCCCCAGCATTTT. This encodes CSVPSDRANQPQHF.